This T cell receptor (beta chain) originates from a study of blood T cells in healthy people across ages. This clonotype was recorded a few times. Its specificity is not known. A J-beta primer mix and a sample-barcoded 5' primer were used in a second PCR of about 7 to 11 cycles. A template-switch adaptor containing 12 random nucleotides labeled each cDNA molecule. TCRdb re-called the 5' RACE reads through MiXCR, storing one row per CDR3 protein. The sample has more than 1 million distinct CDR3 sequences; under 55% are singletons. V was pared by 5 bases and J by 7 bases, with 20 bases of the junction left unmatched. The germline gives CDR1 SEHNR, CDR2 FQNEAQ (reference sequence). CDR3 size: 17 residues. The study, taken as a whole, reports: Roughly linearly, TCR beta diversity per million T cells fell as age increased. It was the long-lived donors that had more naive CD4+ cells and higher diversity than aged donors.

The source material was blood. V is TRBV7-9 and J is TRBJ2-7; TRBD1 matches at 7 bases. This sequence was found in a woman between 55 and 75 years old in good health. CDR3: CASSPPPGTVRTWEQYF. The DNA of the CDR3 is TGTGCCAGCAGCCCACCCCCAGGGACAGTACGAACGTGGGAGCAGTACTTC.